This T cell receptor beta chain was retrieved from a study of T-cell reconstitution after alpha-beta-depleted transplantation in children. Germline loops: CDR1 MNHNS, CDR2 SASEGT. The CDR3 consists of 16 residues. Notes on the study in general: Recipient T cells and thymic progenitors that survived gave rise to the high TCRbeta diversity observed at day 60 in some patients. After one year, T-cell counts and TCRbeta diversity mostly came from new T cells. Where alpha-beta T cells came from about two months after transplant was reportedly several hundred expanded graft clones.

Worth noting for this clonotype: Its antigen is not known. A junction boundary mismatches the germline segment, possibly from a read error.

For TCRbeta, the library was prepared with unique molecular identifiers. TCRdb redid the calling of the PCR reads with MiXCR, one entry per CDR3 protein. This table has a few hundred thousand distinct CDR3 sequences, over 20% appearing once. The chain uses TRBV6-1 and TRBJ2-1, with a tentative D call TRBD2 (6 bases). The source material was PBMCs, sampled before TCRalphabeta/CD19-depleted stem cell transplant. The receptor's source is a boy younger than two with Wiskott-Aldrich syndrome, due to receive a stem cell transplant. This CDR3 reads CASSEKERVAYNEHFF. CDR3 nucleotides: TGTGCCAGCAGTGAAAAAGAGCGGGTCGCCTACAATGAGCATTTCTTC.